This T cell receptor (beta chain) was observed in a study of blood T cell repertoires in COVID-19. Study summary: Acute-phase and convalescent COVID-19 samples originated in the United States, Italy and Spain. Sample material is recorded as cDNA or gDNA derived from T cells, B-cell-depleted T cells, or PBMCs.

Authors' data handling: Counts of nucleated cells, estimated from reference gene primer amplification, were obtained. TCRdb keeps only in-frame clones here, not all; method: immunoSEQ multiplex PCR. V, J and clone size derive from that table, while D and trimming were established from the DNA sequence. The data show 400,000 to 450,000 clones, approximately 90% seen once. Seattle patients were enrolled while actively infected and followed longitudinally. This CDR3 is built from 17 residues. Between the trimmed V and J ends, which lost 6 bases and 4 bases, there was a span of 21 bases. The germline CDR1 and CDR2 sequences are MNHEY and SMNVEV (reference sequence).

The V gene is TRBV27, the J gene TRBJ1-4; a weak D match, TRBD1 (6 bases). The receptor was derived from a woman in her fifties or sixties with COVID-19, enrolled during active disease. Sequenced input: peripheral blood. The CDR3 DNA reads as TGTGCCAGCAGCCTACTAAACTCAGGGGCCGATAATGAAAAACTGTTTTTT. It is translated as CASSLLNSGADNEKLFF.